A selection of T cell receptor beta chains follows, all from one sample in a study of shared clonotypes between healthy human individuals. TCRdb's table, derived via immunoSEQ multiplex PCR, lists solely in-frame clones and lacks some. Of around 2,000,000 clones detected, roughly 94% appear once; the ten largest clones hold 0.85% to 1.3%. The specimen was naive CD8+ T cells sorted from blood. The receptors derive from a man younger than 30 in good health. The CDR3 runs from the conserved cysteine through the conserved F or W. A D gene is named only where the DNA matches it firmly. Expanded clones get a size class; other rows say once, few or many, or leave the size out.

NA TRBJ2-7 TRBV6-5 NA TGTGCCAGCAGTTACTCGACTGGGGAGTACCCCTACGAGCAGTACTTC CASSYSTGEYPYEQYF
TRBD1 TRBJ1-1 TRBV5-1 NA TGCGCCAGCAGCTTGGGACAGGGGTGGACTGAAGCTTTCTTT CASSLGQGWTEAFF
NA TRBJ1-5 TRBV21-1 NA TGTGCCAGCAGCAAGGACAGGGCCGGGGTAATTGGCAATCAGCCCCAGCATTTT CASSKDRAGVIGNQPQHF
TRBD2 TRBJ2-7 TRBV19 NA TGTGCCAGTAGTAAGGAACGGGAGGACAACGAGCAGTACTTC CASSKEREDNEQYF
NA TRBJ1-6 TRBV30 NA TGTGCCTGGAGTAAGACAGCGGAATCACCCCTCCACTTT CAWSKTAESPLHF
NA TRBJ1-2 TRBV7-9 few TGTGCCAGCAGCTTAGATTGGGCCTCTAACTATGGCTACACCTTC CASSLDWASNYGYTF
TRBD1 TRBJ1-2 TRBV2 NA TGTGCCAGCAGAAAAACCGGGACAGCTCGGGATGGCTACACCTTC CASRKTGTARDGYTF
NA TRBJ2-7 TRBV27 NA TGTGCCAGCAGCCAGGACGGCTACGAGCAGTACTTC CASSQDGYEQYF
NA TRBJ2-2 TRBV5-6 NA TGTGCCAGCAGCTTGTTTGAAGTCGCGGAGCTGTTTTTT CASSLFEVAELFF
NA TRBJ1-1 TRBV6-4 NA TGTGCCAGCAGTGACGGTTGGGGGAGCACTGAAGCTTTCTTT CASSDGWGSTEAFF
TRBD2 TRBJ2-1 TRBV6-4 NA TGTGCCAGCAGTGTACTAGCGGGGGGCGGATACAATGAGCAGTTCTTC CASSVLAGGGYNEQFF
NA TRBJ2-1 TRBV27 NA TGTGCCAGCAGTCCCTCACATTCCAATGAGCAGTTCTTC CASSPSHSNEQFF
TRBD2 TRBJ2-7 TRBV15 NA TGTGCCACCAGCAGAGATGAAAGCGGGGGCTACGAGCAGTACTTC CATSRDESGGYEQYF
TRBD1 TRBJ2-7 TRBV5-4 NA TGTGCCAGCAGCTTTGGGGACAGCTTCTACGAGCAGTACTTC CASSFGDSFYEQYF
NA TRBJ2-1 TRBV19 NA TGTGCCAGTAGCCCAGATACAGGATACAATGAGCAGTTCTTC CASSPDTGYNEQFF
NA TRBJ2-4 TRBV27 NA TGTGCCAGCAGTTTACTACTTCCCCAGGGGTCCAAAAACATTCAGTACTTC CASSLLLPQGSKNIQYF
TRBD1 TRBJ1-5 TRBV28 NA TGTGCCAGCAGCGGTGAAACAGGGGCTTACAATCAGCCCCAGCATTTT CASSGETGAYNQPQHF
NA TRBJ2-1 TRBV10-2 NA TGCGCCAGCAGTGAGGGGGGCCAATTTATATCCTCCTACAATGAGCAGTTCTTC CASSEGGQFISSYNEQFF
NA TRBJ2-1 TRBV6-6 NA TGTGCCAGCAGTTATGCCCCCTACAATGAGCAGTTCTTC CASSYAPYNEQFF
TRBD1 TRBJ1-2 TRBV4-1 NA TGCGCCAGCAGCCAAGTCAGGGGGGCTAACTATGGCTACACCTTC CASSQVRGANYGYTF
NA TRBJ1-5 TRBV4-3 NA TGCGCCAGCAGCCAGACCAGGGTTAGCAATCAGCCCCAGCATTTT CASSQTRVSNQPQHF
NA TRBJ1-6 TRBV2 NA TGTGCCCTAGGGGGAGGGTTTAATTCACCCCTCCACTTT CALGGGFNSPLHF
TRBD2 TRBJ2-7 TRBV27 NA TGTGCCAGCAGTTTATCGGGCGGGAGGAGGAGCTCCTACGAGCAGTACTTC CASSLSGGRRSSYEQYF
TRBD2 TRBJ2-3 TRBV6-6 once TGTGCCAGCAGTGTACGGGGGGGGCCAGATACGCAGTATTTT CASSVRGGPDTQYF
NA TRBJ2-3 TRBV27 NA TGTGCCAGCAGTTTATCGTCCTTTCGAACGCAGTATTTT CASSLSSFRTQYF
NA TRBJ2-1 TRBV4-1 NA TGCGCCAGCAGCCAAGACGGCGGCCCATATGAGCAGTTCTTC CASSQDGGPYEQFF
NA TRBJ2-1 TRBV2 NA TGTGCCAGCAGTGAAAGTCCGCAATACAATGAGCAGTTCTTC CASSESPQYNEQFF
TRBD1 TRBJ2-7 TRBV19 NA TGTGCCAGTAGTACCCTACAGGGGTATACCTCCTACGAGCAGTACTTC CASSTLQGYTSYEQYF
NA TRBJ2-5 TRBV6-6 NA TGTGCCAGCAGTACAGGTGTCGTCCAGTACTTC CASSTGVVQYF
NA TRBJ2-7 TRBV15 NA TGTGCCACCAGCAAGAGTCGAGGCATTGGGGACGAGCAGTACTTC CATSKSRGIGDEQYF
NA TRBJ2-5 TRBV7-9 once TGTGCCAGCAGCGGAGTAGGCGGGGAAGAGACCCAGTACTTC CASSGVGGEETQYF
NA TRBJ1-6 TRBV28 NA TGTGCCAGCAGCCAGGGGACCTCACCCCTCCACTTT CASSQGTSPLHF
NA TRBJ2-7 TRBV30 once TGTGCCTGGACGAGTAGGGGTCCCTACGAGCAGTACTTC CAWTSRGPYEQYF
NA TRBJ2-7 TRBV4-2 NA TGTGCCAGCAGCCAAGATCAAACTGGCTCCTACGAGCAGTACTTC CASSQDQTGSYEQYF
NA TRBJ2-7 TRBV27 NA TGTGCCAGCAGTTTATCCTCAGGCTACGAGCAGTACTTC CASSLSSGYEQYF
NA TRBJ1-2 TRBV25-1 once TGTGCCAGCAGCAACAGTAACTATGGCTACACCTTC CASSNSNYGYTF
NA TRBJ2-2 TRBV27 NA TGTGCCAGCACCCCTATCGGGCCAGGAGGCACCGGGGAGCTGTTTTTT CASTPIGPGGTGELFF
NA TRBJ2-5 TRBV9 NA TGTGCCAGCAGCGTAGTGTCTGGAGGGGAGACCCAGTACTTC CASSVVSGGETQYF
NA TRBJ1-3 TRBV13 NA TGTGCCAGCAGCTTAGGCGGGTTCATCAGCTCTGGAAACACCATATATTTT CASSLGGFISSGNTIYF
NA TRBJ2-7 TRBV27 NA TGTGCCAGCAGTTTAGGCGGGTATTTGATCTACGAGCAGTACTTC CASSLGGYLIYEQYF
NA TRBJ1-2 TRBV2 NA TGTGCCAGCGGTGAGGCTGGCGGCTACACCTTC CASGEAGGYTF
NA TRBJ2-1 TRBV19 NA TGTGCCAGTAGTATAGATCGGCGGGGAAGCTCCTACAATGAGCAGTTCTTC CASSIDRRGSSYNEQFF
NA TRBJ1-1 TRBV5-6 NA TGTGCCAGCAGCAATTTAGGGTATCCGAACACTGAAGCTTTCTTT CASSNLGYPNTEAFF
TRBD1 TRBJ1-2 TRBV7-2 NA TGTGCCAGCAGCCACGGACAGGGGGCGTCAAGGGGCTACACCTTC CASSHGQGASRGYTF
NA TRBJ2-7 TRBV5-6 NA TGTGCCAGCAGCTTGTGGGGGATAGCGGTCTACGAGCAGTACTTC CASSLWGIAVYEQYF
TRBD1 TRBJ2-3 TRBV6-5 NA TGTGCCAGCAGTACCGGGACAGGACTAAATACGCAGTATTTT CASSTGTGLNTQYF
NA TRBJ2-3 TRBV4-3 NA TGCGCCAGCAGCCAAGATCGGGGTAGCGCAGATACGCAGTATTTT CASSQDRGSADTQYF
NA TRBJ2-3 TRBV5-4 NA TGTGCCAGCAGTTCTGCCCTAACAGATACGCAGTATTTT CASSSALTDTQYF